The TCR beta chain described here comes from a study of blood T cell repertoires in COVID-19. Data came from immunoSEQ multiplex PCR; TCRdb stores just in-frame clones and leaves some out. The profile shows 150,000 or so clones, 70% to 85% of them singletons. The receptor's source is a man aged 55 to 69 with COVID-19, enrolled during active disease. Sequencing was done on a sample of peripheral blood.

DNA of the CDR3: TGCGCCAGCAGCCAAGATTGGACAGGGGTAGGGGAGACCCAGTACTTC. Translation gives CASSQDWTGVGETQYF. The J gene is TRBJ2-5, the V gene TRBV4-3; 9 nucleotides agree with TRBD1. V trimming: 0 bases; J trimming: 5 bases; junction bases outside the gene matches: 7. This CDR3 is built from 16 residues. Germline V lookup: CDR1 LGHNA, CDR2 YSLEER.